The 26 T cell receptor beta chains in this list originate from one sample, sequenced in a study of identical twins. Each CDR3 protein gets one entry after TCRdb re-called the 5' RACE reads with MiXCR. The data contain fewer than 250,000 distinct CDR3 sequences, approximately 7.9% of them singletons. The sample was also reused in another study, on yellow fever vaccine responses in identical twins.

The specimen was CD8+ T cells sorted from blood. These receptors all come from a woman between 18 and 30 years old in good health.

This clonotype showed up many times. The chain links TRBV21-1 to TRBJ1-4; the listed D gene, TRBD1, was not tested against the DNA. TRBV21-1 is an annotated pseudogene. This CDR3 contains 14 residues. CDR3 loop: CASSKVRGRGKLFF. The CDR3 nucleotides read TGTGCCAGCAGCAAAGTGAGGGGGCGGGGAAAACTGTTTTTT.

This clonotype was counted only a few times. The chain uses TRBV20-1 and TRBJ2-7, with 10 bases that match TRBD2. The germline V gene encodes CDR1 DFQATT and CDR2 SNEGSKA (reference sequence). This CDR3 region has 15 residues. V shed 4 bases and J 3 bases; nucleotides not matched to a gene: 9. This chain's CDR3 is CSANSEAGGVYEQYV. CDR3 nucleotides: TGCAGTGCTAATAGCGAAGCGGGGGGGGTCTACGAGCAGTACGTC.

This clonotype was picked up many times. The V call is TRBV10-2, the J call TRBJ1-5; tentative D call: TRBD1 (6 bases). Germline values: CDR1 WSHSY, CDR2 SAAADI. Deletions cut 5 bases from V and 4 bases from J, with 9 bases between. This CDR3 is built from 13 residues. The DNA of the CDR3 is TGCGCCAGCAGTCCACAGGGAAATCAGCCCCAGCATTTT. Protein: CASSPQGNQPQHF.

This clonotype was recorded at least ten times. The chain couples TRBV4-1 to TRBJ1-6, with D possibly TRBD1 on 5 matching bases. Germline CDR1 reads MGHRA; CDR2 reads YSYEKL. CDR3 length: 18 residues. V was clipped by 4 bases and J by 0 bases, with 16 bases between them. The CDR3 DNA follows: TGCGCCAGCAGCCTGGGGCCGGCAGCGAGCTCCTATAATTCACCCCTCCACTTT. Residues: CASSLGPAASSYNSPLHF.

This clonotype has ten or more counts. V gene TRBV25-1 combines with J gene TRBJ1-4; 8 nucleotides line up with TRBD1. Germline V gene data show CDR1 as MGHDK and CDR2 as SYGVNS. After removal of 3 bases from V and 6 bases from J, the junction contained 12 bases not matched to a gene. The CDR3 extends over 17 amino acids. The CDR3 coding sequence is TGTGCCAGCAGTGAGCCAGCTCAGGGGGCATTGGATGAAAAACTGTTTTTT. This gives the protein CASSEPAQGALDEKLFF.

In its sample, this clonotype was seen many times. CDR3 sequence (DNA): TGTGCCAGCAGCAGCTCCCGTGGACACCTCTCCTACGAGCAGTACTTC. It codes for CASSSSRGHLSYEQYF. This chain connects TRBV27 to TRBJ2-7, with a possible D match to TRBD1 (5 bases). The CDR3 contains 16 residues. CDR1 is MNHEY and CDR2 is SMNVEV in the germline V gene (reference sequence). V dropped 6 bases and J dropped 0 bases, with 18 bases sitting between them.

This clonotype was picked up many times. CDR3 sequence: CASSLEDRANTEAFF. In DNA, the CDR3 is TGCGCCAGCAGCCTAGAAGACAGGGCGAACACTGAAGCTTTCTTT. This chain uses TRBV4-1 with TRBJ1-1, with TRBD1 matching over 7 bases. Per the germline V gene, CDR1 is MGHRA and CDR2 is YSYEKL. The CDR3 extends over 15 amino acids. Trimming removed 4 bases from V and 1 base from J; junction bases left unmatched: 6.

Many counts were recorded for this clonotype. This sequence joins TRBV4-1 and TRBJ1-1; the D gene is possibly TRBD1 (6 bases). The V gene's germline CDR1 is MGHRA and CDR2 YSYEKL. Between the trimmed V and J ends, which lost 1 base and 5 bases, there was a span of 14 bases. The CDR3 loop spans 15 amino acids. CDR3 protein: CASSQAVRGRTEAFF. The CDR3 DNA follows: TGCGCCAGCAGCCAAGCCGTCAGGGGAAGGACTGAAGCTTTCTTT.

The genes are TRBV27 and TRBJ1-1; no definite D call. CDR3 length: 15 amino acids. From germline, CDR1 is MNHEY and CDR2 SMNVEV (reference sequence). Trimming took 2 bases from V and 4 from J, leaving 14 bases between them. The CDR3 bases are TGTGCCAGCAGTTTAGTTCGAGGTAAAGGCACTGAAGCTTTCTTT. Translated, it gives CASSLVRGKGTEAFF.

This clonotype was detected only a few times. CDR3: CASSGLAGVGGIGETQYF. The CDR3 nucleotides are TGTGCCAGCAGCGGACTAGCGGGAGTGGGGGGTATCGGTGAGACCCAGTACTTC. The V call is TRBV28, the J call TRBJ2-5; 13 bases line up with TRBD2. There are 18 residues in the CDR3. CDR1 and CDR2 (germline): MDHEN, SYDVKM. The J segment lost 5 bases and the V segment lost 6 bases, leaving 15 bases of the junction unmatched.

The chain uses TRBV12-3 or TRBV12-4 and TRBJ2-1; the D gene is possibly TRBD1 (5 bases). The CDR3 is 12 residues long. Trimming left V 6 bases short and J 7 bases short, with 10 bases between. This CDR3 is CASRWTTNEQFF. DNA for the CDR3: TGTGCCAGCAGGTGGACAACTAATGAGCAGTTCTTC.

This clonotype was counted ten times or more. CDR3 sequence (DNA): TGTGCCAGCAGCGAAAATACCGGGACAGGGTTCAACTATGGCTACACCTTC. Protein product: CASSENTGTGFNYGYTF. J is TRBJ1-2 and V is TRBV5-5; 9 bases align to TRBD1. The CDR3 is 17 residues long. V was pared by 4 bases and J by 2 bases, with 12 bases of the junction left unmatched. The V gene's germline CDR1 is SGHKS and CDR2 YYEKEE (reference sequence).

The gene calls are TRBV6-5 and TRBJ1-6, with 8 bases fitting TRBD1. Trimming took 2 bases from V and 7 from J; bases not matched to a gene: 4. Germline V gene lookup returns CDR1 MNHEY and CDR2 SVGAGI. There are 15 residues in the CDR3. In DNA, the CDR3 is TGTGCCAGCAGTTACACCGGGACAGGAAATTCACCCCTCCACTTT. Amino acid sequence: CASSYTGTGNSPLHF.

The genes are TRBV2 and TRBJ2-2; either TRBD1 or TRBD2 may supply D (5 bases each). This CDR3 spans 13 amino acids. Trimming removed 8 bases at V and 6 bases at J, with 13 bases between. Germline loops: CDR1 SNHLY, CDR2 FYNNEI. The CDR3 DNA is TGTGCCAGCCTGGGACCCGGAGCCGGGGAGCTGTTTTTT. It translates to CASLGPGAGELFF. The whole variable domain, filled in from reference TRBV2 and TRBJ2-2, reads EPEVTQTPSHQVTQMGQEVILRCVPISNHLYFYWYRQILGQKVEFLVSFYNNEISEKSEIFDDQFSVERPDGSNFTLKIRSTKLEDSAMYFCASLGPGAGELFFGEGSRLTVL.

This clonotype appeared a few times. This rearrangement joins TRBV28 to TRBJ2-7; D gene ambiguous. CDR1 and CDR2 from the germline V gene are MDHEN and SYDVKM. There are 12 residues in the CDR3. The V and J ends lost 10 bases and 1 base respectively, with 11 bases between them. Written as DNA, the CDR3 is TGTGCCACCGAAAGCAATTCCTACGAGCAGTACTTC. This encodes CATESNSYEQYF.

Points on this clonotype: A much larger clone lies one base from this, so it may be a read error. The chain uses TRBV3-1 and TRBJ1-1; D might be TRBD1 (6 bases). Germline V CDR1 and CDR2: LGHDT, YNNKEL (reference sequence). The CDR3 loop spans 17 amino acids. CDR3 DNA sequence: TGTGCCACCAGCCAATTCCCCACAGGGTCATTTGGCACTGAAGCTTTCTTT. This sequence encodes CATSQFPTGSFGTEAFF.

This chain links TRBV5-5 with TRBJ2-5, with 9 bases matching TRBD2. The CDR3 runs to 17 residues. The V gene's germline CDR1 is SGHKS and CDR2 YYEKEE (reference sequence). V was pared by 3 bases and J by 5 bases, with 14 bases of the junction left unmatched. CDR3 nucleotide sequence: TGTGCCAGCAGCTCAGTAGCGGGGGCTCTCCGAATGGAGACCCAGTACTTC. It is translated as CASSSVAGALRMETQYF.

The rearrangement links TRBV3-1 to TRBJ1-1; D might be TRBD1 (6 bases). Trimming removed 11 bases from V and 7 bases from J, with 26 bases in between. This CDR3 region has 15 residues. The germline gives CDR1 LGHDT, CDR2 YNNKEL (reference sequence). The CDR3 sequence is CACCQETGWLDEAFF. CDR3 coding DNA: TGTGCCTGCTGCCAAGAAACAGGGTGGCTTGATGAAGCTTTCTTT.

CDR3 in DNA: TGTGCCAGCAGCCTCCGGGACAGGGGCAACACCGGGGAGCTGTTTTTT. Residues: CASSLRDRGNTGELFF. The J gene is TRBJ2-2, the V gene TRBV11-2; 10 bases map to TRBD1. J was trimmed by 2 bases and V by 5 bases; bases with no gene match: 5. The germline CDR1 and CDR2 sequences are SGHAT and FQNNGV. This CDR3 spans 16 amino acids.

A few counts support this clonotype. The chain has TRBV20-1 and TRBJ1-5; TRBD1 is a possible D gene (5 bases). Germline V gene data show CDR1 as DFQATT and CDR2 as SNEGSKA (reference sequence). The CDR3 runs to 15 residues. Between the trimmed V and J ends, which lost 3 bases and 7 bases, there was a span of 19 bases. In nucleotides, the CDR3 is TGCAGTGCTAGCCCCACAAACTCCGGGGGGCAGCCCCAGCATTTT. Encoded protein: CSASPTNSGGQPQHF.

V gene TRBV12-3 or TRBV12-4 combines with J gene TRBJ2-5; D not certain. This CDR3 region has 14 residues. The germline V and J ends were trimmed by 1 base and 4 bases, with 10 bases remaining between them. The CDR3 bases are TGTGCCAGCAGTTTAGGGCAGCGCCGAGAGACCCAGTACTTC. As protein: CASSLGQRRETQYF.

CDR3 DNA sequence: TGTGCCAGCAGCGCCGGGACTTCCCTATACAATGAGCAGTTCTTC. It specifies CASSAGTSLYNEQFF. The chain recombines TRBV5-5 with TRBJ2-1, with D possibly being TRBD2 (6 bases). Per germline, CDR1 SGHKS and CDR2 YYEKEE (reference sequence). V shed 4 bases and J shed 4 bases, with 15 bases lying between them. The CDR3 spans 15 residues.

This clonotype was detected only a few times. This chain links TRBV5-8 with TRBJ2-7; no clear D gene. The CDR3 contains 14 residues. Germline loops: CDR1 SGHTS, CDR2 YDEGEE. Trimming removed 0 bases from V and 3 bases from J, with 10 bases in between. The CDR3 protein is CASSLEDPNYEQYF. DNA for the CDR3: TGTGCCAGCAGCTTGGAGGACCCTAACTACGAGCAGTACTTC.

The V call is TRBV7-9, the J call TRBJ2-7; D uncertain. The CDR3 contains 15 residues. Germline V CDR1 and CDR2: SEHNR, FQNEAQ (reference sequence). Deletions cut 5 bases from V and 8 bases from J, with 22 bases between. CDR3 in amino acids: CASSPVGGSTGKQYF. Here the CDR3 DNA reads TGTGCCAGCAGCCCAGTGGGCGGCTCCACCGGCAAGCAGTACTTC.

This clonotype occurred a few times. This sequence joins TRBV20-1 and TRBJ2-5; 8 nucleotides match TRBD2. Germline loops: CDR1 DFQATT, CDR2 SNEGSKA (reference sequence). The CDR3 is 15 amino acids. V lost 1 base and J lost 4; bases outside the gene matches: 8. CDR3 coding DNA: TGCAGTGCTAGAGGGCCCGGGACTAGAGGAGAGACCCAGTACTTC. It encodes CSARGPGTRGETQYF.

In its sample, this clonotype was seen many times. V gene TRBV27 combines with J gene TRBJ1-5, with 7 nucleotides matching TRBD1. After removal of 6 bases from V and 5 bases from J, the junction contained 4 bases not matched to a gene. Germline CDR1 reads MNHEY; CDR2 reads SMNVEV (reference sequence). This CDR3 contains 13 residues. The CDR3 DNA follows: TGTGCCAGCAGGACAGGGTTACATCAGCCCCAGCATTTT. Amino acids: CASRTGLHQPQHF.